A single sample is the source of the 14 T cell receptor beta chains below, sequenced in a study of T-cell memory formation after mild COVID-19. TCRdb independently ran MiXCR on the 5' RACE reads; one entry per CDR3 protein. Of roughly 560,000 distinct CDR3 sequences listed, roughly 20% are singletons. Sequences were obtained from PBMCs or a T cell subset sorted from them (not recorded which). These receptors came from an adult woman who had mild COVID-19 (a few samples of this study predate the infection). Cell type and time point are not known.

This clonotype showed up many times. The chain has TRBV12-3 or TRBV12-4 and TRBJ2-1, with 7 bases identical to TRBD2. V dropped 6 bases and J dropped 7; count of bases not matched to a gene: 9. This CDR3 comprises 14 residues. Written as DNA, the CDR3 is TGTGCCAGCAGCCCAGGACTAGTGAGGAATGAGCAGTTCTTC. The encoded protein is CASSPGLVRNEQFF.

The chain is built from TRBV29-1 and TRBJ2-1; no clear D gene. V lost 7 bases, J lost 8 bases, and 12 bases lay in between. This CDR3 is built from 11 residues. Germline V gene data show CDR1 as SQVTM and CDR2 as ANQGSEA. CDR3 protein: CSAEHIDEQFF. CDR3 bases: TGCAGCGCCGAACATATCGATGAGCAGTTCTTC.

In DNA form, the CDR3 reads TGTGCCAGCAGCCCTCTAGCGGAGACGATGAACACCGGGGAGCTGTTTTTT. The encoded protein is CASSPLAETMNTGELFF. The chain joins TRBV3-1 to TRBJ2-2; 7 nucleotides align to TRBD2. Germline CDR1 is LGHDT and CDR2 is YNNKEL (reference sequence). The V gene end was trimmed by 4 bases and the J gene end by 1 base; junction bases not matched to a gene: 9. The CDR3 runs to 17 residues.

The chain has TRBV4-1 and TRBJ2-3; 9 positions match TRBD2. CDR1 is MGHRA, CDR2 YSYEKL, per germline. This CDR3 comprises 17 residues. The ends lost 0 bases at V and 2 bases at J; junction bases unmatched: 6. The CDR3 sequence: CASSQEASGVPTDTQYF. DNA for the CDR3: TGCGCCAGCAGCCAAGAGGCTAGCGGGGTTCCCACAGATACGCAGTATTTT.

At least ten counts were recorded for this clonotype. The chain is built from TRBV5-1 and TRBJ2-5, with D perhaps matching TRBD2 (5 bases). CDR1 and CDR2 from the germline V gene are SGHRS and YFSETQ. V lost 4 bases and J lost 5, with 18 bases in between. The CDR3 runs 15 residues. CDR3 nucleotide sequence: TGCGCCAGCAGCACACAAACTAGGGTTCCGGAGACCCAGTACTTC. Translated: CASSTQTRVPETQYF.

This chain uses TRBV7-9 with TRBJ2-7, with TRBD2 matching over 10 bases. This CDR3 is built from 15 residues. Germline-derived CDR1 and CDR2 are SEHNR and FQNEAQ (reference sequence). The ends lost 5 bases at V and 5 bases at J; junction bases unmatched: 9. The CDR3 here is CASSTGLAVSHEQYF. The CDR3 DNA follows: TGTGCCAGCAGCACCGGACTAGCGGTCTCGCACGAGCAGTACTTC.

In nucleotides, the CDR3 is TGTGCCAGCAGTGGAGGCTTGAGCCACGAGCAGTACTTC. It yields the protein CASSGGLSHEQYF. The rearrangement joins TRBV2 to TRBJ2-7, with D hard to call. The V and J ends lost 4 bases and 5 bases respectively, with 12 bases between them. Germline V gives CDR1 SNHLY, CDR2 FYNNEI. The CDR3 runs to 13 residues. Complete variable domain (other parts from reference TRBV2 and TRBJ2-7): EPEVTQTPSHQVTQMGQEVILRCVPISNHLYFYWYRQILGQKVEFLVSFYNNEISEKSEIFDDQFSVERPDGSNFTLKIRSTKLEDSAMYFCASSGGLSHEQYFGPGTRLTVT.

V and J are TRBV20-1 and TRBJ1-2; the D gene is possibly TRBD1 (5 bases). The CDR3 sequence is 15 residues long. The V and J ends lost 0 bases and 2 bases respectively, with 13 bases between them. Germline V gene sequence: CDR1 DFQATT, CDR2 SNEGSKA (reference sequence). CDR3 in DNA: TGCAGTGCTAGAGATCTGAGGGGCTGGAACTATGGCTACACCTTC. Translating it yields CSARDLRGWNYGYTF.

The chain couples TRBV5-6 to TRBJ1-1; 7 bases line up with TRBD1. The CDR3 loop spans 17 amino acids. The ends lost 0 bases at V and 4 bases at J; junction bases unmatched: 12. CDR1 is SGHDT and CDR2 is YYEEEE in the germline V gene. The CDR3 DNA reads as TGTGCCAGCAGCTTGGCGGGGGACAGTCGTAGAGGCACTGAAGCTTTCTTT. Protein: CASSLAGDSRRGTEAFF.

This clonotype occurred a few times. This chain connects TRBV7-2 to TRBJ1-6; D not resolved. The CDR3 loop spans 14 amino acids. V lost 1 base, J lost 10 bases, and 11 bases lay in between. Germline V lookup: CDR1 SGHTA, CDR2 FQGNSA. The CDR3 nucleotides are TGTGCCAGCAGCTTAGGGACTTCAGGCTCACCCCTCCACTTT. Its translation is CASSLGTSGSPLHF.

This chain joins TRBV10-3 and TRBJ2-7, with D tentatively TRBD1 (5 bases). The V gene lost 0 bases and the J gene lost 3 bases, with 9 bases spanning the gap. The length of the CDR3 is 14 residues. Per the germline V gene, CDR1 is ENHRY and CDR2 is SYGVKD. The CDR3 DNA reads as TGTGCCATCAGTGAGTCGATAGGGGACTACGAGCAGTACTTC. Translated, it gives CAISESIGDYEQYF.

This clonotype was detected a few times. The V call is TRBV9, the J call TRBJ2-1; 11 bases are shared with TRBD2. Per the germline V gene, CDR1 is SGDLS and CDR2 is YYNGEE. The CDR3 consists of 18 residues. The trim removed 0 bases at V and 4 bases at J, leaving 9 bases unmatched. In DNA, the CDR3 is TGTGCCAGCAGCGTAGGGCTAGCGGGGGGCCCACTTTACAATGAGCAGTTCTTC. Its translation is CASSVGLAGGPLYNEQFF. Supplemented by reference TRBV9 and TRBJ2-1, the full variable domain reads DSGVTQTPKHLITATGQRVTLRCSPRSGDLSVYWYQQSLDQGLQFLIQYYNGEERAKGNILERFSAQQFPDLHSELNLSSLELGDSALYFCASSVGLAGGPLYNEQFFGPGTRLTVL.

Only a few counts were recorded for this clonotype. CDR3 amino acids: CASSSIQPFSGVHTDTQYF. The CDR3 coding sequence is TGTGCCAGCAGCTCGATCCAACCTTTCTCAGGGGTCCACACAGATACGCAGTATTTT. The V gene is TRBV7-9, the J gene TRBJ2-3; D possibly corresponds to TRBD1 (6 bases). The ends were cut back, 4 bases at V and 2 bases at J, with 25 bases in the middle. The CDR3 is 19 residues long. Germline V gives CDR1 SEHNR, CDR2 FQNEAQ (reference sequence). The entire variable domain, with the rest obtained from reference TRBV7-9 and TRBJ2-3, is as follows: DTGVSQNPRHKITKRGQNVTFRCDPISEHNRLYWYRQTLGQGPEFLTYFQNEAQLEKSRLLSDRFSAERPKGSFSTLEIQRTEQGDSAMYLCASSSIQPFSGVHTDTQYFGPGTRLTVL.

This clonotype was observed a few times. V usage is TRBV15 and J usage is TRBJ2-4; weak D call: TRBD1 (5 bases). The CDR3 covers 19 residues. Germline V CDR1 and CDR2: LNHNV, YYDKDF (reference sequence). V lost 0 bases and J lost 0, with 18 bases in between. CDR3: CATSRDPFTGNLAKNIQYF. In DNA, the CDR3 is TGTGCCACCAGCAGAGACCCCTTTACAGGAAACCTAGCCAAAAACATTCAGTACTTC.